This T cell receptor beta chain stems from a study of blood T cell repertoires in COVID-19. Study context: COVID-19 samples collected from the United States, Italy and Spain covered acute and convalescent phases. Sources were T cells, B-cell-depleted T cells, or PBMCs; the material itself was cDNA or gDNA.

Measured with immunoSEQ multiplex PCR; TCRdb has only the in-frame clones, and not every one. The repertoire holds about 180,000 clones, with about nine tenths as singletons. This receptor was identified in a woman younger than 45 with acute or convalescent COVID-19. Source material: peripheral blood.

CDR3: CASSLGRDNEQFF. CDR3 in DNA: TGTGCCAGCAGCTTAGGGAGGGACAATGAGCAGTTCTTC. The V gene is TRBV7-2, the J gene TRBJ2-1; D might be TRBD2 (6 bases). This CDR3 has 13 residues. Deletions cut 1 base from V and 5 bases from J, with 6 bases between. Germline-derived CDR1 and CDR2 are SGHTA and FQGNSA.